This TCR beta chain was identified during a study of neoadjuvant anti-PD-1 for oral cavity cancer. Across the whole study: Patients without progression got a fourth dose around day 43. Study-level findings and limits: PBMC Gini-index clonality exceeded responders' in non-responders post-nivolumab. Higher pretreatment Treg/Th17 ratios tracked higher pretreatment blood clonality.

Details on this clone: Its specificity is unknown.

Per the germline V gene, CDR1 is SGHTS and CDR2 is YDEGEE. V shed 2 bases and J 11 bases; nucleotides not matched to a gene: 7. This CDR3 contains 15 residues. Six replicates per PBMC sample, mostly from roughly 490 ng of genomic DNA. Clones were sequenced by immunoSEQ multiplex PCR, and TCRdb holds only the in-frame ones, with some missing. The repertoire holds about 13,000 clones, with roughly two thirds as singletons. Time point noted: after neoadjuvant nivolumab, at surgical resection. The sequenced sample was PBMCs, obtained after nivolumab (anti-PD-1) treatment. The chain couples TRBV5-8 to TRBJ1-4; 12 bases line up with TRBD1. The TCR comes from a person aged 35 to 85 with oral cavity squamous cell carcinoma. CDR3 loop: CASSLAGTGGAKLFF. In DNA form, the CDR3 reads TGTGCCAGCAGCTTAGCCGGGACAGGGGGCGCGAAACTGTTTTTT.